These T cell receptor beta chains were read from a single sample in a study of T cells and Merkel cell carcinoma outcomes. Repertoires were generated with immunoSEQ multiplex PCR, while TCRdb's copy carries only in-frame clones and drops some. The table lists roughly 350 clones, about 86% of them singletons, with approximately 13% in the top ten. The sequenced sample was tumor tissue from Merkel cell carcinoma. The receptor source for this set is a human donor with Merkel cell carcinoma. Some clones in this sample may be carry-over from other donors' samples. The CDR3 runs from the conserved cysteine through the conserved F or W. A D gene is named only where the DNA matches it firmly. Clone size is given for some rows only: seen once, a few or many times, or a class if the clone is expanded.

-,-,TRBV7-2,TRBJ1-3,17,TGTGCCAGCAGCTTAGCCGGGACGGCGAACTCTGGAAACACCATATATTTT,CASSLAGTANSGNTIYF
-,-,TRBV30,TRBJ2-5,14,TGTGCCTGGAGTTTGATAGGAGGAGTCGAGACCCAGTACTTC,CAWSLIGGVETQYF
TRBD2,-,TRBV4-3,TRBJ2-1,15,TGCGCCAGCAGCCTGGGGCTAGCGGTTAACAATGAGCAGTTCTTC,CASSLGLAVNNEQFF
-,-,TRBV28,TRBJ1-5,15,TGTGCCAGCAGCCAGACGGGGGAGGGGTACCAGCCCCAGCATTTT,CASSQTGEGYQPQHF
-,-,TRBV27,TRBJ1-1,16,TGTGCCAGCAGAACCGCAAGTACTGATATGAACACTGAAGCTTTCTTT,CASRTASTDMNTEAFF
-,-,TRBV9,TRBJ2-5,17,TGTGCCAGCAGCCCAGGTGATCGGGTAGCGGACCAAGAGACCCAGTACTTC,CASSPGDRVADQETQYF
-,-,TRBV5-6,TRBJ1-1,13,TGTGCCAGCAGCCCTGGACTGAACACTGAAGCTTTCTTT,CASSPGLNTEAFF
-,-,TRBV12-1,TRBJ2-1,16,TGTGCCAGCAGCTCTCGCAGAATGGCCCCCTACAATGAGCAGTTCTTC,CASSSRRMAPYNEQFF
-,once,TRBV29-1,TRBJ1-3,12,TGCAGCGGACAGAGCTCTGGAAACACCATATATTTT,CSGQSSGNTIYF
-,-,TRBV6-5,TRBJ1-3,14,TGTGCCAGCAGAGACACAGGGTCCGGAAACACCATATATTTT,CASRDTGSGNTIYF
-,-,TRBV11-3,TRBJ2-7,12,TGTGCCAGCAGGGGCAGGAGCGACGAGCAGTACTTC,CASRGRSDEQYF
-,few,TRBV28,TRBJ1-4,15,TGTGCCAGCAAAGAGTTAGCTGCAACTAATGAAAAACTGTTTTTT,CASKELAATNEKLFF
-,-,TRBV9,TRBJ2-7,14,TGTGCCAGCAGCGTGATGTACTATATGTACGAGCAGTACTTC,CASSVMYYMYEQYF
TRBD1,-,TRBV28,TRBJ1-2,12,TGTGCCAGCAGGGACAGGGTGCATGGCTACACCTTC,CASRDRVHGYTF
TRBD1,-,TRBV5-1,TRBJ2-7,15,TGCGCTAGCAGCACCCTCGGGACAGGGGCCTACGAGCAGTACTTC,CASSTLGTGAYEQYF
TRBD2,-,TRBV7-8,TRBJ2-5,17,TGTGCCAGCAGCTTAGCGTACGCGGGAGGGCAACAAGAGACCCAGTACTTC,CASSLAYAGGQQETQYF
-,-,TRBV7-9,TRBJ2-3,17,TGTGCCAGCAGCTTAAGTCGAGGGGGCTGGGGGGCAGATACGCAGTATTTT,CASSLSRGGWGADTQYF
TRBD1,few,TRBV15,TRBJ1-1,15,TGTGCCACCAGCCGACAGGGAGGGCTGAACACTGAAGCTTTCTTT,CATSRQGGLNTEAFF
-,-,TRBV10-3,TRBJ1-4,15,TGTGCCATCAGTGGGGGGAGCGGAGATGGGGAAAAACTGTTTTTT,CAISGGSGDGEKLFF
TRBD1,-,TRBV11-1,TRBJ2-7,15,TGTGCCAGCAGCTCCCGGGACAGGGGGCGGTGGAAGCAGTACTTC,CASSSRDRGRWKQYF
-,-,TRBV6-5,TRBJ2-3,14,TGTGCCAGCAGTTACCACCCAGGAGCAGATACGCAGTATTTT,CASSYHPGADTQYF
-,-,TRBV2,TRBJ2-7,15,TGTGCCAGCAGCCCAGGGTTTTCTAATCACTACGAGCAGTACTTC,CASSPGFSNHYEQYF
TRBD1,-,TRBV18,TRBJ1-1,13,TGTGCCAGCTCACCGGAGAGACAGGGTGTAGCTTTCTTT,CASSPERQGVAFF
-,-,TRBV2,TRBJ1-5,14,TGTGCCAGCAGGCAGCCGGCAGGAAATCAGCCCCAGCATTTT,CASRQPAGNQPQHF
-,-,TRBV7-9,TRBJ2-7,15,TGTGCCAGCAGCTCGAAAGGGGGATCCCTCTACGAACAGTACTTC,CASSSKGGSLYEQYF
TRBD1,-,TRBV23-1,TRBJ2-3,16,TGCGCCAGCAGTCAATCCCCGGGACAGTCCACAGATACGCAGTATTTT,CASSQSPGQSTDTQYF
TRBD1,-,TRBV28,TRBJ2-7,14,TGTGCCAGCGCAGGGGGAACTATCTCCTACGAGCAGTACTTC,CASAGGTISYEQYF
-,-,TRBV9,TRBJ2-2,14,TGTGCCAACAGCGTAGTTTGGAACACCGGGGAGCTGTTTTTT,CANSVVWNTGELFF
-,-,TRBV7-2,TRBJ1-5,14,TGTGCCAGCAGACCTACAGGGAACAATCAGCCCCAGCATTTT,CASRPTGNNQPQHF
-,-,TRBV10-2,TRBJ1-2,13,TGCGCCAGCAGTGAGTCGATAGGTTATGGCTACACCTTC,CASSESIGYGYTF
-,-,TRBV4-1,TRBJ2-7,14,TGCGCCAGCAGCCGGGCGGCCCTGTCCTACGAGCAGTACTTC,CASSRAALSYEQYF
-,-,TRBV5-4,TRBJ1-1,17,TGTGCCAGCAGCTTGGCCTTCCAGGGCAGAATGAACACTGAAGCTTTCTTT,CASSLAFQGRMNTEAFF
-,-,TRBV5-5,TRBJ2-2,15,TGTGCCAGCAGCTTCGAGTCCTGGAACACCGGGGAGCTGTTTTTT,CASSFESWNTGELFF
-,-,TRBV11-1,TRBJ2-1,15,TGTGCCAGCAGCTTAGGGGCTAGAGGGGGCAATGAGCAGTTCTTC,CASSLGARGGNEQFF
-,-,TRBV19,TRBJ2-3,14,TGTGCCAGTGCTGACAGGACCCGCACAGATACGCAGTATTTT,CASADRTRTDTQYF
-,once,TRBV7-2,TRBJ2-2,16,TGTGCCAGCAGCTTATTGGGACTGGGTGGCACCGGGGAGCTGTTTTTT,CASSLLGLGGTGELFF
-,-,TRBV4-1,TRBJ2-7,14,TGCGCCAGCAGCCAGGCTGACACCTCCTACGAGCAGTACTTC,CASSQADTSYEQYF
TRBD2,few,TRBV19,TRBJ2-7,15,TGTGCCAGTAGTATAGACCTACTAGCGGGAGTTGAGCAGTACTTC,CASSIDLLAGVEQYF
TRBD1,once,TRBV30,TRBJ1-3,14,TGTGCCTGGAGCGCGACAGGGGGTCCAAACACCATATATTTT,CAWSATGGPNTIYF
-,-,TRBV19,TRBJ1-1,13,TGTGCCAGTAGTAGTTCATCGGTATCTGAAGCTTTCTTT,CASSSSSVSEAFF
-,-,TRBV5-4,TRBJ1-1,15,TGTGCCAGCAGCTTGGCGTCAGGGGTTAACACTGAAGCTTTCTTT,CASSLASGVNTEAFF
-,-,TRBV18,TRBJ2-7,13,TGTGCCAGCTCATTAGACCGGGCCTACGAGCAGTACTTC,CASSLDRAYEQYF
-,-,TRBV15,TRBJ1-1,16,TGTGCCACCAGCAGATTCCCTAAGACCGCGAACACTGAAGCTTTCTTT,CATSRFPKTANTEAFF
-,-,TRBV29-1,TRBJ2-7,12,TGCAGCGTTGTAATGTGGACCTACGAGCAGTACTTC,CSVVMWTYEQYF
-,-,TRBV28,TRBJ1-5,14,TGTGCCAGCAGGTCCCCAGGAAACGGTCAGCCCCAGCATTTT,CASRSPGNGQPQHF
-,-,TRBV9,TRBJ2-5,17,TGTGCCAGCAGCCTAGGTGATCGGGTAGCGGACCAAGAGACCCAGTACTTC,CASSLGDRVADQETQYF